These T cell receptor beta chains were read from a single sample in a study of CD8+CD57+ T cells in acquired aplastic anemia. A single record per CDR3 protein comes from TCRdb applying MiXCR to the reads. The data show approximately 160,000 distinct CDR3 sequences, roughly 40% seen once. The material sequenced was sorted CD4+, CD8+, or CD8+CD57+ T cells (not recorded which) from PBMCs. The origin of the receptors is a human donor in good health. Each CDR3 is given with its conserved first and last residue. The D gene is left open where the match is weak. Some rows have no size entry. The others give once, few or many, or a class for an expanded clone.

abundance,d_gene,v_gene,j_gene,CDR3aa,CDR3nt
many,TRBD2,TRBV4-1,TRBJ2-3,CASSQDPVRTRRTDTQYF,TGCGCCAGCAGCCAAGATCCCGTAAGGACTAGGCGCACAGATACGCAGTATTTT
NA,NA,TRBV2,TRBJ2-2,CASSADSPNTGELFF,TGTGCCAGCAGTGCTGACAGCCCGAACACCGGGGAGCTGTTTTTT
few,NA,TRBV5-6,TRBJ1-2,CASVFQRGGYTF,TGTGCCAGCGTCTTCCAAAGGGGGGGCTACACCTTC
NA,TRBD2,TRBV10-3,TRBJ2-7,CAISESTSGAYEQYF,TGTGCCATCAGTGAGTCGACTAGCGGGGCTTACGAGCAGTACTTC
medium-sized,TRBD1,TRBV19,TRBJ1-1,CASSKRQGRTEAFF,TGTGCCAGTAGTAAACGACAGGGAAGGACTGAAGCTTTCTTT
NA,NA,TRBV5-1,TRBJ1-2,CASSFDEGRGGYTF,TGCGCCAGCAGCTTCGATGAGGGCAGGGGTGGCTACACCTTC
few,TRBD1,TRBV20-1,TRBJ1-5,CSARGDRENQPQHF,TGCAGTGCTAGAGGGGACAGGGAGAATCAGCCCCAGCATTTT
many,NA,TRBV12-3/TRBV12-4,TRBJ1-5,CASSKGRDNQPQHF,TGTGCCAGCAGTAAAGGACGAGACAATCAGCCCCAGCATTTT
NA,NA,TRBV3-1,TRBJ2-1,CASSQDPRQGEKDEQFF,TGTGCCAGCAGCCAAGATCCCCGGCAGGGAGAGAAGGATGAGCAGTTCTTC
few,NA,TRBV27,TRBJ2-1,CASSKEGNNEQFF,TGTGCCAGCAGTAAGGAGGGAAACAATGAGCAGTTCTTC
many,NA,TRBV6-1,TRBJ2-1,CASSERRGLVFFVEQFF,TGTGCCAGCAGTGAAAGGCGTGGACTCGTCTTTTTCGTTGAGCAGTTCTTC
few,NA,TRBV6-1,TRBJ1-2,CASSGQGSLLINYGYTF,TGTGCCAGCAGTGGCCAGGGATCCCTACTGATTAACTATGGCTACACCTTC
few,TRBD1,TRBV2,TRBJ1-5,CASSLTGSNQPQHF,TGTGCCAGCAGCTTGACAGGGTCCAATCAGCCCCAGCATTTT
few,TRBD1,TRBV18,TRBJ1-4,CATKGTGNEKLFF,TGTGCCACCAAAGGGACAGGGAATGAAAAACTGTTTTTT
NA,TRBD1,TRBV18,TRBJ1-5,CASSSGGQNQPQHF,TGTGCCAGCTCCTCAGGGGGCCAAAATCAGCCCCAGCATTTT
many,TRBD2,TRBV12-3/TRBV12-4,TRBJ2-1,CASTLTSGGDNEQFF,TGTGCCAGCACCCTTACTAGCGGGGGGGACAATGAGCAGTTCTTC
NA,NA,TRBV9,TRBJ2-7,CASSVVEGGLNEQYF,TGTGCCAGCAGCGTAGTTGAGGGGGGCCTGAACGAGCAGTACTTC
NA,TRBD1,TRBV12-3/TRBV12-4,TRBJ2-7,CASSPWTGGRYEQYF,TGTGCCAGCAGCCCCTGGACAGGGGGTCGCTACGAGCAGTACTTC
NA,TRBD1,TRBV2,TRBJ1-1,CASLEQGARNTEAFF,TGTGCCAGCTTAGAACAGGGGGCTCGGAACACTGAAGCTTTCTTT
once,NA,TRBV25-1,TRBJ2-7,CASSESVGVFEQYF,TGTGCCAGCAGTGAATCTGTAGGGGTTTTCGAGCAGTACTTC
NA,NA,TRBV20-1,TRBJ1-5,CSARDGNRNQPQHF,TGCAGTGCTAGAGACGGTAATCGGAATCAGCCCCAGCATTTT
many,NA,TRBV9,TRBJ2-1,CASSEDIGGYNEQFF,TGTGCCAGCAGCGAAGACATAGGGGGCTACAATGAGCAGTTCTTC
few,NA,TRBV24-1,TRBJ1-5,CATSGYQGYNQPQHF,TGTGCCACCAGTGGGTATCAGGGATACAATCAGCCCCAGCATTTT
many,TRBD2,TRBV11-1,TRBJ2-1,CASSEPIWGGNNEQFF,TGTGCCAGCAGCGAACCGATTTGGGGAGGGAACAATGAGCAGTTCTTC
few,NA,TRBV11-2,TRBJ2-2,CASSSPPSGANTGELFF,TGTGCCAGCAGCTCTCCCCCCTCAGGGGCCAACACCGGGGAGCTGTTTTTT
NA,NA,TRBV11-2,TRBJ2-2,CAGSRAVLNTGELFF,TGTGCCGGCAGCAGAGCAGTCCTCAACACCGGGGAGCTGTTTTTT
few,NA,TRBV7-8,TRBJ2-7,CASSLVSPYEQYF,TGTGCCAGCAGCTTAGTCAGTCCCTACGAGCAGTACTTC
many,TRBD2,TRBV6-5,TRBJ2-3,CASSYQRTSGRTQYF,TGTGCCAGCAGTTATCAGAGAACTAGCGGGAGAACGCAGTATTTT
many,NA,TRBV2,TRBJ1-4,CASSEWPAADEKLFF,TGTGCCAGCAGTGAATGGCCCGCGGCGGACGAAAAACTGTTTTTT
NA,TRBD1,TRBV25-1,TRBJ1-6,CASSEYQTGGSSPLHF,TGTGCCAGCAGTGAGTACCAGACAGGGGGCTCTTCACCCCTCCACTTT
NA,TRBD2,TRBV15,TRBJ2-7,CATSRELAGDYEQYF,TGTGCCACCAGCAGAGAACTAGCGGGAGACTACGAGCAGTACTTC
many,TRBD2,TRBV2,TRBJ2-1,CASLAVSPSGNNEQFF,TGTGCCAGCCTAGCAGTTTCGCCTAGCGGGAACAATGAGCAGTTCTTC
few,TRBD1,TRBV11-2,TRBJ1-1,CASSEDFPGTGSEAFF,TGTGCCAGCAGCGAAGACTTCCCCGGGACAGGGTCCGAAGCTTTCTTT
many,TRBD1,TRBV24-1,TRBJ1-5,CAASAGTGFNQPQHF,TGTGCCGCCAGTGCTGGGACAGGTTTCAATCAGCCCCAGCATTTT
many,TRBD1,TRBV6-1,TRBJ2-3,CASRSRGRGRTDTQYF,TGTGCCAGCAGGTCCCGTGGAAGGGGGCGAACAGATACGCAGTATTTT
few,NA,TRBV29-1,TRBJ1-1,CSAHWGGEAFF,TGCAGCGCTCACTGGGGCGGTGAAGCTTTCTTT
NA,NA,TRBV24-1,TRBJ1-1,CAAFTRGEAFF,TGTGCCGCCTTTACACGGGGAGAGGCTTTCTTT
NA,NA,TRBV2,TRBJ1-1,CASSDLINTEAFF,TGTGCCAGCAGTGATTTGATAAACACTGAAGCTTTCTTT